The 6 T cell receptor beta chains below all came from one sample that was sequenced in a study of T cells in Graves' hyperthyroidism and ophthalmopathy. There were TCR beta CDR3 regions amplified from RNA transcripts. The study used the HTBI primer set for a first-round RT-PCR of the TCR CDR3. Each CDR3 protein gets one entry after TCRdb re-called the multiplex PCR reads with MiXCR. The table lists 550,000 to 700,000 distinct CDR3 sequences, about 43% of them singletons. The sequencing input was peripheral blood or thyroid tissue (not recorded which). The receptors originated from an adult woman with Graves' disease, either hyperthyroidism or ophthalmopathy (not recorded which).

This clonotype has at least ten counts. This chain links TRBV20-1 with TRBJ1-5, with D uncertain. V was cut by 1 base and J by 0 bases, with 10 bases left in between. Germline V gene lookup returns CDR1 DFQATT and CDR2 SNEGSKA (reference sequence). This CDR3 region has 15 residues. The CDR3 DNA reads TGCAGTGCTAGAGCCCCAGCTTATAGCAATCAGCCCCAGCATTTT. It yields the protein CSARAPAYSNQPQHF.

This sequence joins TRBV3-1 and TRBJ1-2; tentative D call: TRBD1 (6 bases). V was clipped by 3 bases and J by 6 bases, with 11 bases between them. CDR3 length: 13 residues. The germline gives CDR1 LGHDT, CDR2 YNNKEL (reference sequence). CDR3 nucleotides: TGTGCCAGCAGCCAGACCGGACAGAATGGCTACACCTTC. Translation: CASSQTGQNGYTF.

The CDR3 spells CASSSPGRANTEAFF. The CDR3 region has the DNA TGTGCCAGCAGCTCCCCGGGCAGGGCGAACACTGAAGCTTTCTTT. V is TRBV5-4 and J is TRBJ1-1, with D perhaps matching TRBD1 (5 bases). This CDR3 comprises 15 residues. Germline V gene sequence: CDR1 SGHNT, CDR2 YYREEE (reference sequence). V dropped 3 bases and J dropped 1 base, with 13 bases sitting between them.

This clonotype was seen more than once but under ten times. The chain joins TRBV2 to TRBJ1-4; no definite D call. Germline V gene sequence: CDR1 SNHLY, CDR2 FYNNEI. V was cut by 1 base and J by 4 bases, with 4 bases left in between. CDR3 length: 13 amino acids. The CDR3 DNA reads TGTGCCAGCAGTGAAGGGGTTAATGAAAAACTGTTTTTT. Encoded protein: CASSEGVNEKLFF.

A remark on this clonotype: A much larger clone differs by one base, so this may be a read error. The conserved final phenylalanine or tryptophan is absent from the CDR3, which likely points to a read error. This chain links TRBV30 with TRBJ1-2; possibly TRBD1 for D (5 bases). With 5 bases removed from V and 2 bases from J, the gap between germline ends came to 15 bases. There are 14 residues in the CDR3. From germline, CDR1 is GTSNPN and CDR2 SVGIG (reference sequence). CDR3 amino acids: CAWSPGRQNYGYTS. CDR3 coding DNA: TGTGCCTGGTCTCCGGGACGGCAAAACTATGGCTACACCTCC.

This clonotype was picked up many times. This sequence joins TRBV7-9 and TRBJ2-2; D is perhaps TRBD1 (5 bases). Trimming stripped 5 bases from V and 2 bases from J, with 18 bases between. CDR3 length: 17 amino acids. Germline CDR1 SEHNR, CDR2 FQNEAQ (reference sequence). The CDR3 loop reads CASSTSDMSLNTGELFF. The CDR3 nucleotides are TGTGCCAGCAGCACCTCGGACATGTCCCTTAACACCGGGGAGCTGTTTTTT.